This TCR beta chain came from a study of Ad26.COV2.S vaccination and SARS-CoV-2 variants. About the study: Ad26.COV2.S, an intramuscular injection, was given once or twice 56 days apart. Study conclusions and caveats: In vaccinated individuals, spike-specific CD8+ and CD4+ T cell responses reportedly displayed substantial breadth.

Clones were sequenced by immunoSEQ multiplex PCR, and TCRdb holds only the in-frame ones, with some missing. The data contain hundreds of thousands of clones, 80% to 90% of them singletons. Of note for this clone: Its antigen is not identified.

Germline CDR1 SNHLY, CDR2 FYNNEI. The ends lost 7 bases at V and 5 bases at J; junction bases unmatched: 10. The CDR3 extends over 15 amino acids. As to treatment: some 20 received Ad26.COV2.S at low or high dose, single or two shots; about 5 received placebo; per-sample allocation not given. The samples date from day 63 after the first vaccine or placebo injection. Donation came from an adult in Boston who was aged 18-55 years. The receptor's source is a person between 18 and 60 years old who received the Ad26.COV2.S COVID-19 vaccine or a placebo. The sequencing here drew on peripheral blood, taken in a trial of Ad26.COV2.S vaccine versus placebo. The genes are TRBV2 and TRBJ1-5, with 8 bases lining up with TRBD1. This CDR3 is CASNSGPGGDQPQHF. The CDR3 region has the DNA TGTGCCAGCAACTCGGGCCCAGGGGGCGATCAGCCCCAGCATTTT. The entire variable domain, with the rest obtained from reference TRBV2 and TRBJ1-5, is as follows: EPEVTQTPSHQVTQMGQEVILRCVPISNHLYFYWYRQILGQKVEFLVSFYNNEISEKSEIFDDQFSVERPDGSNFTLKIRSTKLEDSAMYFCASNSGPGGDQPQHFGDGTRLSIL.